Sequencing of this T cell receptor beta chain was carried out in a study of T-cell memory formation after mild COVID-19. TCRdb ran MiXCR on the 5' RACE reads and lists one entry per CDR3 protein. The sample comprises 540,000 or so distinct CDR3 sequences, roughly 21% of which are singletons, and about an eighth rests with the top ten. With regard to this clonotype: No antigen is known for it.

Germline lookup yields CDR1 SEHNR and CDR2 FQNEAQ (reference sequence). The CDR3 length is 17 residues. Losses at the gene ends were 0 bases for V and 2 bases for J; bases not matched to a gene: 3. The study's findings and limits: The study found contracting CD4+ clones mainly in CM and EM and contracting CD8+ clones in EMRA. Confirmation was lacking for SARS-CoV-2 specificity of second-wave clones that peaked on day 37. The finding that pre-infection memory included some responding clones suggested that cross-reactive memory joined.

The chain uses TRBV7-9 and TRBJ2-6; 8 bases agree with TRBD1. The receptor comes from an adult woman who had mild COVID-19 (a few samples of this study predate the infection). Cell type and time point are not known. The sequenced sample consisted of PBMCs or a T cell subset sorted from them (not recorded which). CDR3 sequence: CASSLASQGAGANVLTF. The CDR3 DNA reads TGTGCCAGCAGCTTAGCCTCACAGGGGGCTGGGGCCAACGTCCTGACTTTC.